Below are 24 T cell receptor beta chains sequenced from a single sample in a study of cytotoxic CD8 clonotypes in ibrutinib-treated CLL. Measured with immunoSEQ multiplex PCR; TCRdb has only the in-frame clones, and not every one. Of 250,000 to 350,000 clones in the sample, 76% were seen once. This specimen consisted of PBMCs, obtained at disease progression, from a patient treated with ibrutinib. Every receptor here comes from a human donor with chronic lymphocytic leukemia.

The chain carries TRBV6-6 and TRBJ1-5, with a possible D match to TRBD1 (6 bases). Germline assignment: CDR1 MNHNY and CDR2 SVGAGI (reference sequence). CDR3 length: 12 residues. Trimming left V 8 bases short and J 2 bases short, with 7 bases between. The CDR3 DNA follows: TGTGCCAGCTCAGGGGGCAATCAGCCCCAGCATTTT. This gives the protein CASSGGNQPQHF.

J is TRBJ2-7 and V is TRBV27; maybe TRBD2 (6 bases). The germline V and J ends were trimmed by 8 bases and 7 bases, with 15 bases remaining between them. The CDR3 totals 12 residues. The germline CDR1 and CDR2 sequences are MNHEY and SMNVEV (reference sequence). CDR3 region: CASSPPGREQYF. The DNA for the CDR3 is TGTGCCAGCTCCCCCCCAGGGAGGGAGCAGTACTTC.

The CDR3 nucleotides are TGTGCCAGCAGCGCCCGGAACGGACAGGGAATGGTTAGCTACACCTTC. It specifies CASSARNGQGMVSYTF. The V gene is TRBV7-2, the J gene TRBJ1-2; 8 nucleotides match TRBD1. The CDR3 has 16 amino acids. After removal of 5 bases from V and 9 bases from J, the junction contained 17 bases not matched to a gene. Germline lookup yields CDR1 SGHTA and CDR2 FQGNSA.

This clone has a handful of counts. The chain couples TRBV18 to TRBJ1-2, with a weak D call TRBD1 (5 bases). Germline V lookup: CDR1 KGHSH, CDR2 LQKENI. The CDR3 spans 14 residues. V lost 0 bases to trimming and J lost 6 bases, with 11 bases between them. CDR3 protein: CASSPPDNANGYTF. CDR3 sequence (DNA): TGTGCCAGCTCACCACCGGACAATGCAAATGGCTACACCTTC.

The chain couples TRBV19 to TRBJ1-1; D not resolved. V lost 5 bases to trimming and J lost 7 bases, with 26 bases between them. This CDR3 is built from 17 residues. Germline V gives CDR1 LNHDA, CDR2 SQIVND (reference sequence). CDR3 residues: CASSSPTEISSSGEAFF. Written as DNA, the CDR3 is TGTGCCAGTAGTTCACCCACGGAAATCAGCTCTTCAGGTGAAGCTTTCTTT. The variable domain in full, completed from reference TRBV19 and TRBJ1-1, reads DGGITQSPKYLFRKEGQNVTLSCEQNLNHDAMYWYRQDPGQGLRLIYYSQIVNDFQKGDIAEGYSVSREKKESFPLTVTSAQKNPTAFYLCASSSPTEISSSGEAFFGQGTRLTVV.

The table lists this clone with a count of one. The chain employs TRBV6-5 and TRBJ1-2; 8 nucleotides match TRBD1. The CDR3 consists of 15 residues. After removal of 6 bases from V and 4 bases from J, the junction contained 10 bases not matched to a gene. Germline-derived CDR1 and CDR2 are MNHEY and SVGAGI. CDR3 sequence (DNA): TGTGCCAGCAGACAACCGACAGGGGCGGGCTATGGCTACACCTTC. Translating it yields CASRQPTGAGYGYTF.

The CDR3 DNA sequence: TGTGCCAGCAGCTCCCCGGGACAGGAGGGAGGTGGCTACACCTTC. Translated: CASSSPGQEGGGYTF. The chain couples TRBV7-9 to TRBJ1-2, with TRBD1 matching 8 bases. Trimming at V came to 4 bases and at J to 7 bases, leaving 11 bases not matched to a gene. In germline, CDR1 is SEHNR, CDR2 FQNEAQ (reference sequence). CDR3 length: 15 residues.

V is TRBV29-1 and J is TRBJ2-7; D unclear. The V end was cut by 7 bases, the J end by 0 bases, with 10 bases between. The CDR3 has 12 amino acids. CDR1 and CDR2 from the germline V gene are SQVTM and ANQGSEA. In DNA form, the CDR3 reads TGCAGCGCCCGAGATCGCTCCTACGAGCAGTACTTC. Its protein product is CSARDRSYEQYF.

The chain is built from TRBV2 and TRBJ2-1; 10 nucleotides line up with TRBD2. Germline values: CDR1 SNHLY, CDR2 FYNNEI. V lost 7 bases, J lost 4 bases, and 7 bases stayed unmatched. The CDR3 length is 15 residues. CDR3 in amino acids: CASNALAGVYNEQFF. Here the CDR3 DNA reads TGTGCCAGCAATGCCCTAGCGGGGGTTTACAATGAGCAGTTCTTC.

V gene TRBV5-1 combines with J gene TRBJ2-3, with 7 bases that match TRBD1. With 7 bases clipped from V and 0 bases from J, the junction kept 2 bases outside the gene matches. The CDR3 loop spans 13 amino acids. CDR1 and CDR2 (germline): SGHRS, YFSETQ. CDR3 DNA: TGCGCCAGCTCGGGACAGAGCACAGATACGCAGTATTTT. Encoded protein: CASSGQSTDTQYF.

The chain uses TRBV28 and TRBJ2-4; TRBD2 matches 9 bases. With 3 bases clipped from V and 8 bases from J, the junction kept 11 bases outside the gene matches. The CDR3 loop spans 16 amino acids. Looked up from germline, CDR1 is MDHEN and CDR2 is SYDVKM. Here the CDR3 DNA reads TGTGCCAGCAGTTTCCCCCATAGCGGGAGTAGAGACATTCAGTACTTC. Amino acids: CASSFPHSGSRDIQYF. Supplemented by reference TRBV28 and TRBJ2-4, the full variable domain reads DVKVTQSSRYLVKRTGEKVFLECVQDMDHENMFWYRQDPGLGLRLIYFSYDVKMKEKGDIPEGYSVSREKKERFSLILESASTNQTSMYLCASSFPHSGSRDIQYFGAGTRLSVL.

This rearrangement joins TRBV7-8 to TRBJ2-7; a weak D match, TRBD2 (6 bases). V lost 4 bases and J lost 6, with 13 bases in between. The CDR3 contains 13 residues. The germline CDR1 and CDR2 sequences are SGHVS and FQNEAQ. The DNA for the CDR3 is TGTGCCAGCAGCTCCGCCGGGAGACCCGAGCAGTACTTC. This translates into CASSSAGRPEQYF.

The chain links TRBV10-3 to TRBJ2-2, with D maybe TRBD2 (5 bases). From germline, CDR1 is ENHRY and CDR2 SYGVKD. The CDR3 has 15 amino acids. Trimming took 4 bases from V and 10 from J, leaving 19 bases between them. The CDR3 loop reads CAISVGRVSWEELFF. DNA for the CDR3: TGTGCCATCAGTGTAGGGCGGGTGAGCTGGGAGGAGCTGTTTTTT.

The chain uses TRBV5-1 and TRBJ2-5, with a possible D match to TRBD2 (6 bases). This CDR3 comprises 14 residues. Germline V CDR1 and CDR2: SGHRS, YFSETQ. With 0 bases removed from V and 11 bases from J, the gap between germline ends came to 17 bases. The chain's CDR3 is CASSLAGVGGAQYF. CDR3 sequence (DNA): TGCGCCAGCAGCTTGGCCGGAGTTGGAGGGGCACAGTACTTC.

In nucleotides, the CDR3 is TGCAGCTCCACAGGGGCTTCCTGGAATGAGCAGTTCTTC. Translated: CSSTGASWNEQFF. The V gene is TRBV29-1, the J gene TRBJ2-1, with 7 bases that match TRBD1. This CDR3 is built from 13 residues. Germline loops: CDR1 SQVTM, CDR2 ANQGSEA. With 8 bases clipped from V and 7 bases from J, the junction kept 11 bases outside the gene matches.

This clone was seen only once. V and J are TRBV5-1 and TRBJ2-7; 9 bases align to TRBD1. V dropped 0 bases and J dropped 4; count of bases not matched to a gene: 8. The CDR3 extends over 16 amino acids. Germline assignment: CDR1 SGHRS and CDR2 YFSETQ. In nucleotides, the CDR3 is TGCGCCAGCAGCTTGGCACCGGGACAGGGCCCGTACGAGCAGTACTTC. It yields the protein CASSLAPGQGPYEQYF.

The rearrangement uses TRBV27 and TRBJ2-1; a weak D match, TRBD1 (5 bases). The V and J ends lost 7 bases and 2 bases respectively, with 12 bases between them. Germline CDR1 MNHEY, CDR2 SMNVEV (reference sequence). CDR3 length equals 14 residues. The CDR3 nucleotides are TGTGCCAGCACGGCAGGGCTAGCCTACAATGAGCAGTTCTTC. It specifies CASTAGLAYNEQFF.

The chain has TRBV7-9 and TRBJ1-6; D unresolved. CDR1 SEHNR and CDR2 FQNEAQ come from the germline V gene (reference sequence). This CDR3 has 15 residues. V was shortened by 0 bases and J by 6 bases, with 9 bases between the two germline ends. In DNA form, the CDR3 reads TGTGCCAGCAGCTTAGCCACAGCTGTTAATTCACCCCTCCACTTT. Protein product: CASSLATAVNSPLHF. Full variable domain (outside the CDR3, taken from reference TRBV7-9 and TRBJ1-6): DTGVSQNPRHKITKRGQNVTFRCDPISEHNRLYWYRQTLGQGPEFLTYFQNEAQLEKSRLLSDRFSAERPKGSFSTLEIQRTEQGDSAMYLCASSLATAVNSPLHFGNGTRLTVT.

This rearrangement joins TRBV7-2 to TRBJ1-6, with 8 bases that match TRBD1. CDR3 length: 14 residues. J was trimmed by 11 bases and V by 5 bases; bases with no gene match: 8. Germline assignment: CDR1 SGHTA and CDR2 FQGNSA. CDR3 sequence (DNA): TGTGCCAGCAGCCATAGGACAGGGAGAACACCCCTCCACTTT. Protein: CASSHRTGRTPLHF. Based on the CDR3 plus reference TRBV7-2 and TRBJ1-6, the full variable domain is GAGVSQSPSNKVTEKGKDVELRCDPISGHTALYWYRQSLGQGLEFLIYFQGNSAPDKSGLPSDRFSAERTGGSVSTLTIQRTQQEDSAVYLCASSHRTGRTPLHFGNGTRLTVT.

The rearrangement links TRBV4-1 to TRBJ1-2; D remains unclear. The CDR3 length is 14 residues. V lost 0 bases to trimming and J lost 4 bases, with 9 bases between them. CDR1 MGHRA and CDR2 YSYEKL come from the germline V gene. CDR3 loop: CASSQDIGSYGYTF. CDR3 in DNA: TGCGCCAGCAGCCAAGATATTGGGTCCTATGGCTACACCTTC.

The V call is TRBV7-2, the J call TRBJ1-1; TRBD1 matches at 7 bases. The CDR3 contains 15 residues. Looked up from germline, CDR1 is SGHTA and CDR2 is FQGNSA. Trimming at V came to 6 bases and at J to 4 bases, leaving 11 bases not matched to a gene. CDR3: CASSRRLTGPTEAFF. The CDR3 nucleotides are TGTGCCAGCAGTCGACGACTGACAGGGCCCACTGAAGCTTTCTTT.

This clone has more than one count but fewer than ten. The chain carries TRBV9 and TRBJ2-1; D call uncertain. V lost 4 bases, J lost 8 bases, and 7 bases lay in between. This CDR3 has 11 amino acids. Germline-derived CDR1 and CDR2 are SGDLS and YYNGEE. The CDR3 bases are TGTGCCAGCAGCTTAAACCATGAGCAGTTCTTC. The encoded protein is CASSLNHEQFF.

This chain joins TRBV5-1 and TRBJ1-2; D is undetermined. V lost 0 bases and J 6 bases, leaving 9 bases between the germline ends. CDR1 and CDR2 from the germline V gene are SGHRS and YFSETQ. The CDR3 covers 13 residues. The CDR3 DNA sequence: TGCGCCAGCAGCTTGGGCCCCGGCAATGGCTACACCTTC. As protein: CASSLGPGNGYTF.

In this sample, this clone turned up a few times. This rearrangement joins TRBV4-1 to TRBJ2-7; unclear D gene. Germline V gene sequence: CDR1 MGHRA, CDR2 YSYEKL. CDR3 size: 15 residues. Trimming pared 3 bases from V and 7 bases from J, leaving 19 bases between. The chain's CDR3 is CASSHTGSLSGEQYF. In nucleotides, the CDR3 is TGCGCCAGCAGCCACACCGGGTCTCTATCTGGGGAGCAGTACTTC.